This entry is about one T cell receptor (beta chain). This receptor's antigen is unknown. Per-base qualities were not stored, and no clone one base away is much larger. The data were taken from a study of T cell changes during pregnancy in multiple sclerosis (dated by TCRdb to 2018 to 2020). The study in broad terms: The study examined how the T cell repertoire changed over the course of pregnancy in women with multiple sclerosis.

The library was produced with the immunoSEQ multiplex PCR assay. Here the immuneACCESS table is served through TCRdb, limited to in-frame sequences with V and J called. Missing clones are a known gap in these copies; in checked studies unresolved V genes cover under half, and the rest lacks a known reason. The sample records roughly 40,000 clones, 91% of which are singletons. The ten largest clonotypes hold roughly 7.7% of the sample. The germline V gene supplies CDR1 SGHRS and CDR2 YFSETQ. V loses 4 bases at its end and J loses 5 bases; junction bases beyond the gene matches: 12. Reading from cysteine to phenylalanine, the CDR3 counts 15 amino acids. Only CDR3 DNA is held: 45 bases, read in frame from base 1.

Sample: CD8+ T cells from peripheral blood mononuclear cells, taken before pregnancy. The TCR sequence derives from a female donor with multiple sclerosis, enrolled in a pregnancy study. The chain joins TRBV5-1 to TRBJ2-7; 7 central bases correspond to TRBD2. This receptor has the CDR3 CASSTWGRGLDEQYF. The sequence in DNA is TGCGCCAGCAGCACCTGGGGGAGGGGTCTGGACGAGCAGTACTTC. With the rest looked up from the reference TRBV5-1 and TRBJ2-7 genes rather than sequenced, the full variable domain is KAGVTQTPRYLIKTRGQQVTLSCSPISGHRSVSWYQQTPGQGLQFLFEYFSETQRNKGNFPGRFSGRQFSNSRSEMNVSTLELGDSALYLCASSTWGRGLDEQYFGPGTRLTVT.